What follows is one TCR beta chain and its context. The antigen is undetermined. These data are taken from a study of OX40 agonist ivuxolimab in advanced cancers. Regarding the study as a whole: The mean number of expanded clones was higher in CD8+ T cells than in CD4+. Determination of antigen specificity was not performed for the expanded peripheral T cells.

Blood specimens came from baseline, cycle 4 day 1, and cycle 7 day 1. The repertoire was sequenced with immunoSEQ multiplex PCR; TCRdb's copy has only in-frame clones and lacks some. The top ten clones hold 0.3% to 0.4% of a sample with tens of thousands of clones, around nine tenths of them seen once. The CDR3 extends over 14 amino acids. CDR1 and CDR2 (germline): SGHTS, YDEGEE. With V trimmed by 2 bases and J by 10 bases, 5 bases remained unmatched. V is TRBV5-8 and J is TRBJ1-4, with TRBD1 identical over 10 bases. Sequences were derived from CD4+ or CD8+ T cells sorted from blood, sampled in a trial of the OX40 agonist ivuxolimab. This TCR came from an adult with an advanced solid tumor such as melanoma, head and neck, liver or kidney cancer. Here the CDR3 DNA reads TGTGCCAGCAGCTTAGGGACAGGGGCCGGAAAACTGTTTTTT. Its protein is CASSLGTGAGKLFF.